Below are 3 T cell receptor beta chains sequenced from a single sample in a study of CD8+ T cells in alopecia areata. Reverse transcribed after extraction, RNA yielded cDNA as the sequencing template. Sequencing used immunoSEQ multiplex PCR; TCRdb keeps in-frame clones, though not all of them. The sample holds 80,000 to 100,000 clones, roughly 47% seen once. Treatment in this sample: oral pan-JAK inhibitor, 5-10 mg twice daily. The specimen was CD8+ T cells sorted from blood, collected at week 24, from a patient treated with tofacitinib. Receptors originate from a human donor with alopecia areata.

The CDR3 is CASSWVGTDGELFF. Written as DNA, the CDR3 is TGTGCCAGCAGTTGGGTCGGGACGGACGGGGAGCTGTTTTTT. The chain combines TRBV6-6 with TRBJ2-2; D is possibly TRBD1 or TRBD2 (5 bases each). The V gene lost 4 bases and the J gene lost 7 bases, with 13 bases spanning the gap. The CDR3 totals 14 residues. CDR1 is MNHNY and CDR2 is SVGAGI in the germline V gene (reference sequence).

The CDR3 sequence: CASSQDAGDGEQFF. The CDR3 DNA is TGCGCCAGCAGCCAGGATGCTGGGGACGGTGAGCAGTTCTTC. The V and J genes are TRBV4-1 and TRBJ2-1; D is tentatively TRBD1 or TRBD2 (5 bases each). The V gene's germline CDR1 is MGHRA and CDR2 YSYEKL. V shed 3 bases and J shed 9 bases, with 15 bases lying between them. The CDR3 is made up of 14 amino acids.

The chain combines TRBV5-6 with TRBJ2-7; a possible D gene is TRBD1 (6 bases). Germline V gene lookup returns CDR1 SGHDT and CDR2 YYEEEE. Trimming took 4 bases from V and 3 from J, leaving 14 bases between them. This CDR3 spans 14 amino acids. The CDR3 DNA follows: TGTGCCAGCAGCCTGGGGGCTAGCATCTACGAGCAGTACTTC. Protein sequence: CASSLGASIYEQYF.